This is a list of T cell receptor beta chains from one sample in a study of cytomegalovirus exposure and HLA in healthy donors. The data were produced by immunoSEQ multiplex PCR, yet TCRdb's version contains in-frame clones alone and is incomplete. The table records approximately 220,000 clones, over 65% of them present only once. Sequencing was performed on PBMCs. These receptors all come from a man younger than 35 in good health and CMV-seronegative. Each CDR3 is given with its conserved first and last residue. A D gene is named only where the DNA matches it firmly. The size field is filled for only some rows; it gives once, few, many or a size class.

clone_size,j_call,v_call,d_call,cdr3_aa,cdr3_nt
NA,TRBJ2-3,TRBV23-1,NA,CASSQGGTGVADTQYF,TGCGCCAGCAGTCAGGGCGGGACTGGGGTGGCAGATACGCAGTATTTT
NA,TRBJ1-2,TRBV6-4,NA,CASRPAANYGYTF,TGTGCCAGCAGACCCGCAGCTAACTATGGCTACACCTTC
NA,TRBJ1-6,TRBV11-2,NA,CASSLVSRPRVNSPLHF,TGTGCCAGCAGCTTAGTTTCGCGACCCCGGGTGAATTCACCCCTCCACTTT
once,TRBJ2-1,TRBV10-3,TRBD2,CAISESPHQAGGRDEQFF,TGTGCCATCAGTGAGTCCCCTCATCAAGCGGGAGGCCGCGATGAGCAGTTCTTC
once,TRBJ2-6,TRBV30,TRBD1,CAWTGTGGFNVLTF,TGTGCCTGGACTGGGACAGGGGGCTTCAACGTCCTGACTTTC
once,TRBJ1-1,TRBV25-1,TRBD1,CASSGRVSSQGGRTEAFF,TGTGCCAGCAGTGGGAGAGTTAGTAGCCAGGGGGGAAGAACTGAAGCTTTCTTT
NA,TRBJ2-1,TRBV7-9,TRBD1,CSSSVDRGRYNEQFF,TGTTCCAGCAGCGTAGACAGGGGGCGCTACAATGAGCAGTTCTTC
NA,TRBJ1-3,TRBV9,TRBD1,CASPRSGGTGNTIYF,TGTGCCAGCCCGAGGTCAGGGGGCACTGGAAACACCATATATTTT
NA,TRBJ1-5,TRBV30,NA,CAWSRDNPTQPQHF,TGTGCCTGGAGTAGGGACAACCCTACCCAGCCCCAGCATTTT
NA,TRBJ2-7,TRBV9,NA,CASSVGVRDTISYEQYF,TGTGCCAGCAGCGTAGGTGTCCGGGACACAATTTCCTACGAGCAGTACTTC
NA,TRBJ2-5,TRBV6-6,TRBD2,CASTTTSVRKETQYF,TGTGCCAGCACCACGACTAGCGTCAGGAAAGAGACCCAGTACTTC
NA,TRBJ2-5,TRBV5-1,TRBD1,CASSLRDRGSVETQYF,TGCGCCAGCAGCCTACGGGACAGGGGATCGGTGGAGACCCAGTACTTC
NA,TRBJ2-2,TRBV7-9,TRBD2,CASSLVSGLAGNTGELFF,TGTGCCAGCAGCTTAGTCTCCGGACTAGCGGGAAACACCGGGGAGCTGTTTTTT
NA,TRBJ2-7,TRBV6-6,TRBD1,CASRPRPGTGGYEQYF,TGTGCCAGCAGGCCCCGACCCGGGACAGGGGGCTACGAGCAGTACTTC
NA,TRBJ2-5,TRBV30,NA,CAWSLARETQYF,TGTGCCTGGAGTCTAGCCCGCGAGACCCAGTACTTC
NA,TRBJ2-5,TRBV5-1,NA,CASSLGSPGRRETQYF,TGCGCCAGCAGCTTGGGTTCGCCGGGTCGCCGAGAGACCCAGTACTTC
NA,TRBJ2-1,TRBV30,TRBD2,CAREGDLQAEQFF,TGTGCTCGGGAGGGGGACTTACAAGCTGAGCAGTTCTTC
NA,TRBJ2-3,TRBV7-9,TRBD1,CASSTQGENTQYF,TGTGCCAGCAGCACTCAGGGGGAAAATACGCAGTATTTT
NA,TRBJ2-4,TRBV6-6,NA,CASSYDRLASIQYF,TGTGCCAGCAGTTACGATCGGCTAGCTTCCATTCAGTACTTC
NA,TRBJ2-7,TRBV30,TRBD1,CAWSSGTGGYEQYF,TGTGCCTGGAGTTCCGGGACAGGGGGCTACGAGCAGTACTTC
NA,TRBJ1-1,TRBV10-3,NA,CAITIGGTEAFF,TGTGCCATCACCATAGGAGGCACTGAAGCTTTCTTT
NA,TRBJ2-2,TRBV5-4,NA,CASSPNTGELFF,TGTGCCAGCAGCCCTAACACCGGGGAGCTGTTTTTT
NA,TRBJ2-3,TRBV6-5,NA,CASSYSGHTGPDTQYF,TGTGCCAGCAGTTACTCAGGACACACCGGGCCAGATACGCAGTATTTT
once,TRBJ1-1,TRBV11-1,TRBD1,CASSSRDRVTEAFF,TGTGCCAGCAGTTCCCGGGACAGGGTCACTGAAGCTTTCTTT
NA,TRBJ2-7,TRBV7-9,TRBD2,CASSSGGGDNEQYF,TGTGCCAGCAGCTCCGGGGGAGGGGATAACGAGCAGTACTTC
NA,TRBJ1-1,TRBV15,NA,CATSRDFEVVANTEAFF,TGTGCCACCAGCAGAGATTTTGAGGTCGTTGCGAACACTGAAGCTTTCTTT
few,TRBJ2-5,TRBV6-5,NA,CASSFRHASGGTQYF,TGTGCCAGCAGTTTCCGACACGCCTCAGGTGGGACCCAGTACTTC
NA,TRBJ2-3,TRBV5-1,NA,CASSLGLGADTQYF,TGCGCCAGCAGCTTGGGGCTAGGGGCAGATACGCAGTATTTT
NA,TRBJ2-5,TRBV7-8,NA,CASTRVQETQYF,TGTGCCAGCACTCGGGTACAAGAGACCCAGTACTTC
NA,TRBJ2-5,TRBV28,NA,CASSLSTAQETQYF,TGTGCCAGCAGTTTATCGACAGCCCAAGAGACCCAGTACTTC
NA,TRBJ2-5,TRBV2,TRBD1,CASSAAVGTAEETQYF,TGTGCCAGCAGTGCTGCGGTCGGGACAGCGGAGGAGACCCAGTACTTC
few,TRBJ2-3,TRBV19,TRBD2,CATSLGTSGRGDTQYF,TGTGCCACCAGCCTCGGGACTAGCGGGAGGGGAGATACGCAGTATTTT
NA,TRBJ1-4,TRBV4-1,TRBD1,CASSQGTGAQKLFF,TGCGCCAGCAGCCAAGGGACAGGGGCACAAAAACTGTTTTTT
few,TRBJ2-1,TRBV7-7,NA,CASSLVEGGVSEQFF,TGTGCTAGCAGCTTAGTTGAGGGAGGTGTCTCTGAGCAGTTCTTC
few,TRBJ1-3,TRBV28,NA,CASSRFTTGNTIYF,TGTGCCAGCAGCCGGTTCACGACTGGAAACACCATATATTTT
NA,TRBJ1-2,TRBV6-1,NA,CASSGTANYGYTF,TGTGCCAGCAGTGGAACAGCTAACTATGGCTACACCTTC
once,TRBJ2-7,TRBV7-8,TRBD1,CASSPDRLSYEQYF,TGTGCCAGCAGTCCGGACAGGCTCTCCTACGAGCAGTACTTC
NA,TRBJ2-7,TRBV6-1,NA,CASNTGFNPVYEQYF,TGTGCCAGCAATACAGGCTTTAATCCGGTCTACGAGCAGTACTTC
NA,TRBJ2-5,TRBV5-4,NA,CASSRQGSTETQYF,TGTGCCAGCAGTCGCCAGGGTTCTACAGAGACCCAGTACTTC
NA,TRBJ2-1,TRBV7-9,NA,CASSLRRGGYNEQFF,TGTGCCAGCAGCTTACGGCGAGGGGGCTACAATGAGCAGTTCTTC
NA,TRBJ1-2,TRBV6-5,NA,CASSYSRDYGYTF,TGTGCCAGCAGTTACTCGCGGGATTATGGCTACACCTTC